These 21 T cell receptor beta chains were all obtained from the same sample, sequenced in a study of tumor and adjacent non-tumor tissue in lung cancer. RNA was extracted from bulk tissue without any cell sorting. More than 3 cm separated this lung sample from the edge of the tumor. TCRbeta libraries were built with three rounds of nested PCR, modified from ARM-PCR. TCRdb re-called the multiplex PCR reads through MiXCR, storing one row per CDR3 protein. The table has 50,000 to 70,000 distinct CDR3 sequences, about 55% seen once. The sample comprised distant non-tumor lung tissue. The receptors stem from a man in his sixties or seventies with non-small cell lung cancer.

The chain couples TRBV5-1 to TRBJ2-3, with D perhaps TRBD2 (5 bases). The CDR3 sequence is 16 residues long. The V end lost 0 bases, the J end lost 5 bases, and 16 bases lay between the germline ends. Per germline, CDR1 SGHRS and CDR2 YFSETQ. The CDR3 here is CASSLDLGGSGDTQYF. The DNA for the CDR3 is TGCGCCAGCAGCTTGGATCTCGGCGGCAGCGGAGATACGCAGTATTTT. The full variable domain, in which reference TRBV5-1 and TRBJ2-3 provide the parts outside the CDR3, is KAGVTQTPRYLIKTRGQQVTLSCSPISGHRSVSWYQQTPGQGLQFLFEYFSETQRNKGNFPGRFSGRQFSNSRSEMNVSTLELGDSALYLCASSLDLGGSGDTQYFGPGTRLTVL.

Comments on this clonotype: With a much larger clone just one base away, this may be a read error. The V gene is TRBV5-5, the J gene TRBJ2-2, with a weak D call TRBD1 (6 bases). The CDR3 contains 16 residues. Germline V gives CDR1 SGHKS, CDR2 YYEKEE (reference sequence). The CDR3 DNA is TGTGCCAGCAACTTGGCCTTCCAGGGGCCTTCCGGGGAGCTGTTTTTT. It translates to CASNLAFQGPSGELFF. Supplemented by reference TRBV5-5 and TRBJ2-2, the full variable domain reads DAGVTQSPTHLIKTRGQQVTLRCSPISGHKSVSWYQQVLGQGPQFIFQYYEKEERGRGNFPDRFSARQFPNYSSELNVNALLLGDSALYLCASNLAFQGPSGELFFGEGSRLTVL.

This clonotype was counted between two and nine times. Written as DNA, the CDR3 is TGCGCCAGCAGCCCCGTGACCCATACGCAGTATTTT. Translated, it gives CASSPVTHTQYF. The V and J genes are TRBV4-1 and TRBJ2-3; no definite D call. The V and J ends lost 4 bases and 7 bases respectively, with 9 bases between them. Germline loops: CDR1 MGHRA, CDR2 YSYEKL. The CDR3 is 12 amino acids.

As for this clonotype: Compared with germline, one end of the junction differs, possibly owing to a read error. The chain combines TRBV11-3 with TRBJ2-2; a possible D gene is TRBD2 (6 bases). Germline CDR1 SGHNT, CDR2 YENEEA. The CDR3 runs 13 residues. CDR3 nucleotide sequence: TGTGCCAGGAGTCCACGGGGGACCGAGGAGCTGTTTTTT. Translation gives CARSPRGTEELFF.

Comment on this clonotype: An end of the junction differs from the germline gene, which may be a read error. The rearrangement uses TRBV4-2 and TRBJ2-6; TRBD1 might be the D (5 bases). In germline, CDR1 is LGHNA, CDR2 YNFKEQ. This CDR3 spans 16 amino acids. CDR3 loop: CASSPTWGSEANVLTF. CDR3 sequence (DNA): TGTGCCAGCAGCCCTACATGGGGCTCTGAGGCCAACGTCCTGACTTTC.

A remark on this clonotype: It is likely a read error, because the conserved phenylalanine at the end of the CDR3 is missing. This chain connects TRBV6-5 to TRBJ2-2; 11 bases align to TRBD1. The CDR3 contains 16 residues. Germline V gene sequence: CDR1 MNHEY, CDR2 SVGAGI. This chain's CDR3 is CASSRGTGGNTRELFL. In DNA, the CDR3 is TGTGCCAGCAGTCGTGGGACAGGGGGGAACACCCGGGAGCTGTTTCTT.

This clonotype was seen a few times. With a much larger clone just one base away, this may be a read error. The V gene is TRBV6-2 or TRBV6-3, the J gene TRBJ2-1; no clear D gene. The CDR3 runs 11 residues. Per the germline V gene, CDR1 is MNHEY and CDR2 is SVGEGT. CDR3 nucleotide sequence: TGTGCCAGCAGCAACTACAATGAGCGGTTCTTC. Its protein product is CASSNYNERFF.

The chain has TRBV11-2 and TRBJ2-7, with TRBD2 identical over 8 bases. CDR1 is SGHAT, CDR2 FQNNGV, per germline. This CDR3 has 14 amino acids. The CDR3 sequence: CANSLRGGGYEQYF. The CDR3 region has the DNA TGTGCTAACAGCCTCCGGGGGGGAGGCTACGAGCAGTACTTC.

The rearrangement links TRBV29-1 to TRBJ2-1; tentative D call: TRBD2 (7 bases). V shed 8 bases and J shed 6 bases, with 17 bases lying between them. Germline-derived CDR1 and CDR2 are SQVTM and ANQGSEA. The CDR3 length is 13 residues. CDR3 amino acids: CSLVGGLGNEQFF. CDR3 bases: TGCAGCCTCGTGGGGGGGCTAGGCAATGAGCAGTTCTTC.

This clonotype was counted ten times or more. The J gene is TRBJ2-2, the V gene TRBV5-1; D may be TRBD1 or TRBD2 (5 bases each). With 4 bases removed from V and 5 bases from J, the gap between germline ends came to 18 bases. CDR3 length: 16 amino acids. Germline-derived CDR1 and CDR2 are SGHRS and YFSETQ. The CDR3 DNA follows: TGCGCCAGCAGCACACAGCTAGCTTACAGGACCGGGGAGCTGTTTTTT. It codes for CASSTQLAYRTGELFF.

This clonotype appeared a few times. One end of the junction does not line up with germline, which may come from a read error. The CDR3 nucleotides are TGTGCCAGCAGCCCACTGGGACCACGCGGGGAGCTGTTTTTC. Encoded protein: CASSPLGPRGELFF. V gene TRBV11-2 combines with J gene TRBJ2-6, with a possible D match to TRBD2 (6 bases). CDR1 SGHAT and CDR2 FQNNGV come from the germline V gene. The CDR3 sequence is 14 residues long. The full variable domain, its missing parts supplied by reference TRBV11-2 and TRBJ2-6, is EAGVAQSPRYKIIEKRQSVAFWCNPISGHATLYWYQQILGQGPKLLIQFQNNGVVDDSQLPKDRFSAERLKGVDSTLKIQPAKLEDSAVYLCASSPLGPRGELFFGAGSRLTVL.

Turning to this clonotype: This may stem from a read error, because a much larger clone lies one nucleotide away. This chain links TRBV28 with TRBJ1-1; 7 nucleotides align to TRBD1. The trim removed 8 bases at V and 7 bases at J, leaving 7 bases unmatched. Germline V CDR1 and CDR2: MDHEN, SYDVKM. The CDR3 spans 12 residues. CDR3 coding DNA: TGTGCCAGCTCATACAGGGGCATTGAAGCTTTCTTT. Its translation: CASSYRGIEAFF.

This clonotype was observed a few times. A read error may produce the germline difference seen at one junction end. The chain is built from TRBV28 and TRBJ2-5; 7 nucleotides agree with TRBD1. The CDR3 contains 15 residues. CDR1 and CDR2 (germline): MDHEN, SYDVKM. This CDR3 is CASNQQGKYQVTQYF. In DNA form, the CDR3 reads TGTGCCAGCAACCAACAGGGGAAGTACCAAGTGACCCAGTACTTC.

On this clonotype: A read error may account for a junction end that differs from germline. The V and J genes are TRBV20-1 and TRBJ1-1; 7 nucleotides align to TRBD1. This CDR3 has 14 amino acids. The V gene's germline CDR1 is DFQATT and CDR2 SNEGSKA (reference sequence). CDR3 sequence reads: CSARDQGVGTEAFF. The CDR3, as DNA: TGCAGCGCTAGGGATCAGGGGGTTGGCACTGAAGCTTTCTTT.

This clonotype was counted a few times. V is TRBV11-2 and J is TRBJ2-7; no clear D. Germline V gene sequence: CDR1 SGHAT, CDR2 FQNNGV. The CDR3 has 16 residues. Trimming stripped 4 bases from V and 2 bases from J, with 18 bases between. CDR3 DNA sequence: TGTGCCAGCAGCTCCCCCCTTGAGCGAGGACCCTACGAGCAGTACTTC. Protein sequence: CASSSPLERGPYEQYF.

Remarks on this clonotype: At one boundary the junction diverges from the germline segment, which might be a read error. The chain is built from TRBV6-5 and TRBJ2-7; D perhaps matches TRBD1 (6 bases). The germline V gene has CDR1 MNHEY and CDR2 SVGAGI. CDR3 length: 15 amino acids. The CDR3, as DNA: TGTGCCAGAAGTTACACCTCGGACAGCGTAAGTAAGCAGTACTTC. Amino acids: CARSYTSDSVSKQYF.

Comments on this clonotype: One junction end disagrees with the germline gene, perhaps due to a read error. The CDR3 bases are TGTGCCATCGGTAGCGGGAGCGACACCGGGGAGCTATTTTTT. Amino acids: CAIGSGSDTGELFF. The rearrangement joins TRBV10-3 to TRBJ2-2; 9 nucleotides line up with TRBD2. CDR1 is ENHRY and CDR2 is SYGVKD in the germline V gene. This CDR3 is built from 14 residues.

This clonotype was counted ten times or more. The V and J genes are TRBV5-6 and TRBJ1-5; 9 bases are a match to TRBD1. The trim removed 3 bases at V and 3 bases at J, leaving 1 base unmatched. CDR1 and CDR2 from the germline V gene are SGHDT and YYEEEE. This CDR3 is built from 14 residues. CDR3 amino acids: CASSWTGDNQPQHF. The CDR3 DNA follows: TGTGCCAGCAGCTGGACAGGGGACAATCAGCCCCAGCATTTT.

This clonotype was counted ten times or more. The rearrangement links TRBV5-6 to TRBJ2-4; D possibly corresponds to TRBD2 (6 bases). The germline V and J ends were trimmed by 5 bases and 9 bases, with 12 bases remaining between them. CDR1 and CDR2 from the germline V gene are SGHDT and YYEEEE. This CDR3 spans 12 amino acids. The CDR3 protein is CASRSGVGIQYF. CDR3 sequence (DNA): TGTGCCAGCAGGTCGGGGGTCGGCATTCAGTACTTC.

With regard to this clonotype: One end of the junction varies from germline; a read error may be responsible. The DNA of the CDR3 is TGCAGCGCGAGTCTGACAGGGCACACTGAAACTTTCTTT. This sequence encodes CSASLTGHTETFF. This chain joins TRBV29-1 and TRBJ1-1; 7 bases agree with TRBD1. There are 13 residues in the CDR3. The germline V gene encodes CDR1 SQVTM and CDR2 ANQGSEA.

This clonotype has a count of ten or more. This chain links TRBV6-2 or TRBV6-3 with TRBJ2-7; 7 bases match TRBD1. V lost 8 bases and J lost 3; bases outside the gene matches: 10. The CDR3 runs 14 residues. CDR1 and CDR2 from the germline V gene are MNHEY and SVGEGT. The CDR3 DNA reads TGTGCCAGCGGTAAGACAGGGTGGCTCTACGAGCAGTACTTC. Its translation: CASGKTGWLYEQYF.